This T cell receptor (beta chain) was obtained from a study of blood T cells in healthy people across ages. Findings and limits, study-wide: Both naive CD4+ cell counts and diversity were greater in long-lived donors than in aged donors.

For the second PCR, which ran for about 6 to 11 cycles, a sample-barcoded 5' primer and a J-beta primer mix were used. One entry per CDR3 protein results from TCRdb running MiXCR on the 5' RACE reads. In the table there are about 1,600,000 distinct CDR3 sequences, roughly 40% of which are singletons. Each donor had 9 to 10 milliliters of peripheral blood drawn. Comment on this clonotype: The antigen remains undetermined.

The CDR3 sequence is 17 residues long. V was clipped by 3 bases and J by 1 base; unmatched bases: 4. The germline V gene encodes CDR1 MGHDK and CDR2 SYGVNS. The sequenced material came from blood. This TCR was recovered from a woman younger than 30 in good health. The V call is TRBV25-1, the J call TRBJ2-3; 13 bases are a match to TRBD2. DNA of the CDR3: TGTGCCAGCAGTGATCGGACTAGCGGGAGAGGCACAGATACGCAGTATTTT. Its translation: CASSDRTSGRGTDTQYF.